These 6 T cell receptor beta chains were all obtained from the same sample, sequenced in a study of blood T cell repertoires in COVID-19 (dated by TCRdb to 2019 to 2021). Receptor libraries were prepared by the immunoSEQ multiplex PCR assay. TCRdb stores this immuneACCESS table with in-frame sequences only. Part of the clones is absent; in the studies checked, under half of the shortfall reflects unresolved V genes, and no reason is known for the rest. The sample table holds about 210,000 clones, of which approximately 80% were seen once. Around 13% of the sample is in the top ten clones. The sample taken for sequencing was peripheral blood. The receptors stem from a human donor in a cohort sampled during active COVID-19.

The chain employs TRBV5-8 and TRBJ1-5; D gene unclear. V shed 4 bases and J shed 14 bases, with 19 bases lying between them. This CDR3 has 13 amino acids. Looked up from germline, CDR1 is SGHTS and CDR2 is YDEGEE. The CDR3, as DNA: TGTGCCAGCAGCCCGCGGGCCGGAAGCGAGAAGCATTTT. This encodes CASSPRAGSEKHF.

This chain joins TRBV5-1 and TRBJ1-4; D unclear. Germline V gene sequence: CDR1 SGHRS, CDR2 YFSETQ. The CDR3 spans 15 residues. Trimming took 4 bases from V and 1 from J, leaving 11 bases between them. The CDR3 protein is CASSPTGKTNEKLFF. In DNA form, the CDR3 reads TGCGCCAGCAGCCCCACCGGGAAAACTAATGAAAAACTGTTTTTT.

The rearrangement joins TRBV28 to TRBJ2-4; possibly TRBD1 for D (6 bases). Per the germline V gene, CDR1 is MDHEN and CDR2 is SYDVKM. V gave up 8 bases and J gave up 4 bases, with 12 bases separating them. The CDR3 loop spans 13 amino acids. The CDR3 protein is CASLDRTKNIQYF. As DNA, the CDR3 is TGTGCCAGCCTAGACAGGACAAAAAACATTCAGTACTTC. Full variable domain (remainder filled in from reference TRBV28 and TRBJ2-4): DVKVTQSSRYLVKRTGEKVFLECVQDMDHENMFWYRQDPGLGLRLIYFSYDVKMKEKGDIPEGYSVSREKKERFSLILESASTNQTSMYLCASLDRTKNIQYFGAGTRLSVL.

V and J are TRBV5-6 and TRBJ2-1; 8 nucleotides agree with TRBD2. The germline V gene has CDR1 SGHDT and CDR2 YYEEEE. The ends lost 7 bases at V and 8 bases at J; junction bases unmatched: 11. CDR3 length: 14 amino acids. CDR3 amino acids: CASAGRVRRDEQFF. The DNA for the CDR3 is TGTGCCAGCGCCGGGAGGGTCAGAAGGGATGAGCAGTTCTTC.

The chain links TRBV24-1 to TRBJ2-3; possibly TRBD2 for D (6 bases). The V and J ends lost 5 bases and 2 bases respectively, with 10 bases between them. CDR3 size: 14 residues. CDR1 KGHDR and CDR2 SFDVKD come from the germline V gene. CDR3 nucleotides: TGTGCCACCAGTGCCCGGGACTTCACAGATACGCAGTATTTT. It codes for CATSARDFTDTQYF.

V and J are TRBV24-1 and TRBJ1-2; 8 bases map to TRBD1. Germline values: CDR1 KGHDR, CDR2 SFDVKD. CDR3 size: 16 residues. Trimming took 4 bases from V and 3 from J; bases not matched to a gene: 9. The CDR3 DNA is TGTGCCACCAGTGACCAGGGCCGGACAGGGTACTATGGCTACACCTTC. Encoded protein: CATSDQGRTGYYGYTF.